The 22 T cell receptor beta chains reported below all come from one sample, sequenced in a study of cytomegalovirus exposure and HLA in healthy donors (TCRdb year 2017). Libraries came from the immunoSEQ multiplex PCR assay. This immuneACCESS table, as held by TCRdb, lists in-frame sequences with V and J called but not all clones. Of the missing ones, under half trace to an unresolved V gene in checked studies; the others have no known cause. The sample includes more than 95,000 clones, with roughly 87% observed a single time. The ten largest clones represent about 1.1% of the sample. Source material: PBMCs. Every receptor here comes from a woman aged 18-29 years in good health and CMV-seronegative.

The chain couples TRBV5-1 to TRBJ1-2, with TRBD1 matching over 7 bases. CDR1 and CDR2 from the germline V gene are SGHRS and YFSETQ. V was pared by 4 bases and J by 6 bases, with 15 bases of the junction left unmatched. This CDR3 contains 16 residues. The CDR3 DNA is TGCGCCAGCAGCCCTCGACAGGGTGGCCCCGTTGATGGCTACACCTTC. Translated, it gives CASSPRQGGPVDGYTF.

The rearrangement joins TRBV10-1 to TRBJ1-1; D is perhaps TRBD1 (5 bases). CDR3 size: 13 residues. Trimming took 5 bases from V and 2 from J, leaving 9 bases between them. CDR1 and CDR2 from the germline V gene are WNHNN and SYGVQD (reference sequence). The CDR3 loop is CASSKQENTEAFF. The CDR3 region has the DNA TGCGCCAGCAGTAAACAGGAAAACACTGAAGCTTTCTTT.

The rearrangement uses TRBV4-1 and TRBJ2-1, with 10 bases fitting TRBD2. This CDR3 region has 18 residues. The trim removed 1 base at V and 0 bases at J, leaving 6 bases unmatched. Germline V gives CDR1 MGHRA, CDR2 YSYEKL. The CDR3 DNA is TGCGCCAGCAGCCAAGGGACTAGCGGAGTGGGCTCCTACAATGAGCAGTTCTTC. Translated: CASSQGTSGVGSYNEQFF.

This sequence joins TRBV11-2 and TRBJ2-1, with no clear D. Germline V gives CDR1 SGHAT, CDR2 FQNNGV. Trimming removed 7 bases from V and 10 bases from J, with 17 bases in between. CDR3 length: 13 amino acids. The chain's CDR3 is CASTLLISAEQFF. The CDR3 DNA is TGTGCCAGCACCCTGCTTATATCTGCGGAGCAGTTCTTC.

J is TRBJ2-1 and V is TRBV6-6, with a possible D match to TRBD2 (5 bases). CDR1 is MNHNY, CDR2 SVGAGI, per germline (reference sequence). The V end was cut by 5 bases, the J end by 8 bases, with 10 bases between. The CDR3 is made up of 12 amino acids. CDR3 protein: CASSPPGDEQFF. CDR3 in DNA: TGTGCCAGCAGTCCTCCCGGGGATGAGCAGTTCTTC.

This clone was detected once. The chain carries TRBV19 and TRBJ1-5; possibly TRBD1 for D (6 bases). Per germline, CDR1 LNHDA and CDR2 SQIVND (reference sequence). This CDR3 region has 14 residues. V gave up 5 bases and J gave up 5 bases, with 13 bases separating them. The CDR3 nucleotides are TGTGCCAGTAGTCCAGGGGAGTCATATCAGCCCCAGCATTTT. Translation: CASSPGESYQPQHF.

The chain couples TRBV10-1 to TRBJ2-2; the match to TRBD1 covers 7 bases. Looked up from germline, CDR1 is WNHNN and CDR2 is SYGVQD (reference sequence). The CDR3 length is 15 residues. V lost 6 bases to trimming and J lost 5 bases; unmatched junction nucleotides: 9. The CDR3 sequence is CASSLGTAETGELFF. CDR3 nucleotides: TGCGCCAGCAGCCTAGGGACAGCCGAAACCGGGGAGCTGTTTTTT.

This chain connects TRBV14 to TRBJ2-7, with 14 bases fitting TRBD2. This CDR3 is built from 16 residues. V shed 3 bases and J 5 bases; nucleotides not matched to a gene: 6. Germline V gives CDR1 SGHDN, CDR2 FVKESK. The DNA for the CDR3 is TGTGCCAGCAGCCAGAAATGGGGACTAGCGGGAGACGAGCAGTACTTC. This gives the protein CASSQKWGLAGDEQYF.

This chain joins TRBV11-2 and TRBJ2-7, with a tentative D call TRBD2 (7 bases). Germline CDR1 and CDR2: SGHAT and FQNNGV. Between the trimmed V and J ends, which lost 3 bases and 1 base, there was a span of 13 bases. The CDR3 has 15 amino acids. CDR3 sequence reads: CASSFRRGGSYEQYV. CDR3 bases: TGTGCCAGCAGCTTCCGGAGGGGGGGGTCCTACGAGCAGTACGTC.

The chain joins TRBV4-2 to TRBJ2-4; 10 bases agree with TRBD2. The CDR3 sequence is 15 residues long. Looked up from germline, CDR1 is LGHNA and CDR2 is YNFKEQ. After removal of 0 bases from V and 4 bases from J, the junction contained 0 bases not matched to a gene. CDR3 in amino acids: CASSQELAGKNIQYF. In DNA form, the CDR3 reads TGTGCCAGCAGCCAAGAACTAGCGGGGAAAAACATTCAGTACTTC.

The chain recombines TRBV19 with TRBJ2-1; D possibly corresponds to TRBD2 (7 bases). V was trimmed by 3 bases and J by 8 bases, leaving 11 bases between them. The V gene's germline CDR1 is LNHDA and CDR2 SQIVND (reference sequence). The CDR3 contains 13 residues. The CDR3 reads CASSMGGRDEQFF. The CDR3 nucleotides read TGTGCCAGTAGTATGGGGGGGCGGGATGAGCAGTTCTTC.

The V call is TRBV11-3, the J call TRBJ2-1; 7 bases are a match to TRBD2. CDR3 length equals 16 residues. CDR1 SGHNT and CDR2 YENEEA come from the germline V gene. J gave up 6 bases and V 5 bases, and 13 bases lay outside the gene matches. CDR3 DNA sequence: TGTGCCAGCAGCCTACAGTCTGCGGGAGAGCTCAATGAGCAGTTCTTC. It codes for CASSLQSAGELNEQFF.

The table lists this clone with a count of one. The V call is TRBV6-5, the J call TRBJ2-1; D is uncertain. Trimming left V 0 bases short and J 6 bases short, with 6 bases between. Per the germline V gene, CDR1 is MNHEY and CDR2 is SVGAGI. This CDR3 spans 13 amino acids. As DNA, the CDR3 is TGTGCCAGCAGTTACTCTCCGGGCAATGAGCAGTTCTTC. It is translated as CASSYSPGNEQFF.

CDR3 region: CASSEGDIYEQYV. Written as DNA, the CDR3 is TGTGCCAGCAGTGAGGGGGACATCTACGAGCAGTACGTC. The V and J genes are TRBV6-1 and TRBJ2-7, with a weak D call TRBD1 (6 bases). The CDR3 consists of 13 residues. The V gene lost 3 bases and the J gene lost 3 bases, with 9 bases spanning the gap. The germline gives CDR1 MNHNS, CDR2 SASEGT.

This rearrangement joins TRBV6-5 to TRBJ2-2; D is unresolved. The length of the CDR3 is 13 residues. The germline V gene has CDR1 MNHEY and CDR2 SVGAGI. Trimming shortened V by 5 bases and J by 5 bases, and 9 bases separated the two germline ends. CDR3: CASSPLITGELFF. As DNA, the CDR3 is TGTGCCAGCAGTCCCCTAATTACCGGGGAGCTGTTTTTT.

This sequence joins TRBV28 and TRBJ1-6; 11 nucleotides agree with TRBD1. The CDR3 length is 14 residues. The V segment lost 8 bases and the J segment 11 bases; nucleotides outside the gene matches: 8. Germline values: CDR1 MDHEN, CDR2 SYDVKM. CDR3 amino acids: CASLKGQGVAPLHF. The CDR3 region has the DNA TGTGCCAGCTTAAAGGGACAGGGGGTCGCACCCCTCCACTTT.

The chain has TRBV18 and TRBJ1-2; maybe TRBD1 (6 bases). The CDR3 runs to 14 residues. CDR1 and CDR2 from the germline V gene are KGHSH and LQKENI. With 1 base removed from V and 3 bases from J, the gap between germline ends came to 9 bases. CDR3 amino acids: CASSPRTADYGYTF. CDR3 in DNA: TGTGCCAGCTCACCACGGACAGCTGACTATGGCTACACCTTC.

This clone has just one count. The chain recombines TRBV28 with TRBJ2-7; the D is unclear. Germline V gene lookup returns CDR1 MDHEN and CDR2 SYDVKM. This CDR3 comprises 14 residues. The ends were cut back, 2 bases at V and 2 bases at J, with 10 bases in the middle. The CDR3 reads CASSLSRGAYEQYF. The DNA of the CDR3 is TGTGCCAGCAGTTTAAGTCGCGGCGCCTACGAGCAGTACTTC.

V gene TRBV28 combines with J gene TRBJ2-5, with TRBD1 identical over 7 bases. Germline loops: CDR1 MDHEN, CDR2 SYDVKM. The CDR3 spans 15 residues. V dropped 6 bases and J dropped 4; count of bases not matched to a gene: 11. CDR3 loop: CASRNKIRDRETQYF. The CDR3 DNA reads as TGTGCCAGCAGAAATAAGATCCGGGACAGAGAGACCCAGTACTTC.

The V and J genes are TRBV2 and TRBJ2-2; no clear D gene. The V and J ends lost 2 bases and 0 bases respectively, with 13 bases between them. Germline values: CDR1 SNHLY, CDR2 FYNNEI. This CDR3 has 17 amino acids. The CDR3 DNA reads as TGTGCCAGCAGTGAAAGCCCCCCTAATACGAACACCGGGGAGCTGTTTTTT. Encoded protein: CASSESPPNTNTGELFF.

CDR3 nucleotide sequence: TGTGCCAGCAAAAGGATGACAGGGGACACAGATACGCAGTATTTT. Translation gives CASKRMTGDTDTQYF. The chain has TRBV6-6 and TRBJ2-3; 8 bases are a match to TRBD1. The CDR3 has 15 residues. The V and J ends lost 7 bases and 2 bases, in that order; junction bases with no gene match: 8. Per germline, CDR1 MNHNY and CDR2 SVGAGI (reference sequence).

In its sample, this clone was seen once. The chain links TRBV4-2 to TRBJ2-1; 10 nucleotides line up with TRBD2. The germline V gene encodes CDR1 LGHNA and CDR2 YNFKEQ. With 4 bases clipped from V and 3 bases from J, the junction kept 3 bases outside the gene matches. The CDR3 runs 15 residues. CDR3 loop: CASSPGTSDYNEQFF. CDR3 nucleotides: TGTGCCAGCAGCCCCGGGACTAGCGACTACAATGAGCAGTTCTTC.